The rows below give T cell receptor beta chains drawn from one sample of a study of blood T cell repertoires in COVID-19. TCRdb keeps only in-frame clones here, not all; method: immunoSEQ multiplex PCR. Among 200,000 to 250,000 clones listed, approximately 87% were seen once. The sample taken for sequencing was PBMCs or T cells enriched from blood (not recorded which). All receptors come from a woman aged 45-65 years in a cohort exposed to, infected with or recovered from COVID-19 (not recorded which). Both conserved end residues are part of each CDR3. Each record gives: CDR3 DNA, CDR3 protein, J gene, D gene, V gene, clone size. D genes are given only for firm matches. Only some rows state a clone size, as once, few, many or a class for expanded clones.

CDR3 DNA: TGTGCCTGGAGGGAAGGAGGGTTCAACGGGGAGCTGTTTTTT
CDR3 protein: CAWREGGFNGELFF
J gene: TRBJ2-2
D gene: .
V gene: TRBV30
clone size: .

CDR3 DNA: TGTGCCAGCAGCCAAAGGCTAGCGGGGGGGGGAGCACAAGAGACCCAGTACTTC
CDR3 protein: CASSQRLAGGGAQETQYF
J gene: TRBJ2-5
D gene: TRBD2
V gene: TRBV4-2
clone size: .

CDR3 DNA: TGTGCCAGCTCACTAGGGACAGTCAACAACTATGGCTACACCTTC
CDR3 protein: CASSLGTVNNYGYTF
J gene: TRBJ1-2
D gene: TRBD1
V gene: TRBV18
clone size: .

CDR3 DNA: TGTGCCAGCAACCGGGGACAGGGGGCGTCCAATGAGCAGTTCTTC
CDR3 protein: CASNRGQGASNEQFF
J gene: TRBJ2-1
D gene: TRBD1
V gene: TRBV28
clone size: .

CDR3 DNA: TGTGCCTGGAGTCCGGGCGGGGGTTCCTACAATGAGCAGTTCTTC
CDR3 protein: CAWSPGGGSYNEQFF
J gene: TRBJ2-1
D gene: TRBD2
V gene: TRBV30
clone size: .

CDR3 DNA: TGTGCCAGCAGGACAGGAGAGTACGGGGAGCTGTTTTTT
CDR3 protein: CASRTGEYGELFF
J gene: TRBJ2-2
D gene: .
V gene: TRBV2
clone size: .

CDR3 DNA: TGTGCCAGTAGTATAGACTTGTGGGACAGGATTTTTAAAGAGACCCAGTACTTC
CDR3 protein: CASSIDLWDRIFKETQYF
J gene: TRBJ2-5
D gene: TRBD1
V gene: TRBV19
clone size: .

CDR3 DNA: TGTGCCAGCAGCGTCACTAGCGGGACGAACACCGGGGAGCTGTTTTTT
CDR3 protein: CASSVTSGTNTGELFF
J gene: TRBJ2-2
D gene: TRBD2
V gene: TRBV9
clone size: .

CDR3 DNA: TGTGCCAGCAGTTTGGTCAGTAATTCACCCCTCCACTTT
CDR3 protein: CASSLVSNSPLHF
J gene: TRBJ1-6
D gene: .
V gene: TRBV27
clone size: .

CDR3 DNA: TGTGCCAGCAGCTTGTTGGGGGCCAACACCGGGGAGCTGTTTTTT
CDR3 protein: CASSLLGANTGELFF
J gene: TRBJ2-2
D gene: .
V gene: TRBV5-5
clone size: few

CDR3 DNA: TGTGCCTGGAGTGTAATCCAGGGGGGCACTGAAGCTTTCTTT
CDR3 protein: CAWSVIQGGTEAFF
J gene: TRBJ1-1
D gene: TRBD1
V gene: TRBV30
clone size: .

CDR3 DNA: TGTGCCAGTAGTTGGACAGGAGGAATCGCTAATTCACCCCTCCACTTT
CDR3 protein: CASSWTGGIANSPLHF
J gene: TRBJ1-6
D gene: TRBD1
V gene: TRBV19
clone size: .

CDR3 DNA: TGCGCCAGCAGCCAAGATCGATGGGGGCGCGAGACCCAGTACTTC
CDR3 protein: CASSQDRWGRETQYF
J gene: TRBJ2-5
D gene: .
V gene: TRBV4-3
clone size: .

CDR3 DNA: TGTGCCAGCAGCTTCGAAATGAGGACAGGGGGATCACCCCTCCACTTT
CDR3 protein: CASSFEMRTGGSPLHF
J gene: TRBJ1-6
D gene: TRBD1
V gene: TRBV11-2
clone size: once

CDR3 DNA: TGTGCCAGCAGTTCAGAGGGGGGGACCTACGAGCAGTACTTC
CDR3 protein: CASSSEGGTYEQYF
J gene: TRBJ2-7
D gene: .
V gene: TRBV6-5
clone size: .

CDR3 DNA: TGTGCCAGCAGTTACGTAAGCGGGGAGGCCTACAATGAGCAGTTCTTC
CDR3 protein: CASSYVSGEAYNEQFF
J gene: TRBJ2-1
D gene: TRBD2
V gene: TRBV6-2/TRBV6-3
clone size: .

CDR3 DNA: TGTGCCAGCTCACCACCCAACAGGGAGTATGGCTACACCTTC
CDR3 protein: CASSPPNREYGYTF
J gene: TRBJ1-2
D gene: .
V gene: TRBV18
clone size: .